Following are 21 T cell receptor beta chains from one sample sequenced in a study of blood T cells in healthy people across ages. Alongside a J-beta primer mix, a sample-barcoded 5' primer served in a second PCR lasting roughly 7 to 11 cycles. TCRdb re-derived calls from the 5' RACE reads in MiXCR, one entry per CDR3 protein. This sample yields 1.5 million to 2 million distinct CDR3 sequences, of which roughly 43% are seen a single time; 20% to 25% belongs to the top ten. The sequenced sample consisted of blood. The source is a human donor in good health.

The chain combines TRBV6-5 with TRBJ2-5, with TRBD1 matching over 8 bases. The V gene's germline CDR1 is MNHEY and CDR2 SVGAGI. Trimming took 0 bases from V and 5 from J; bases not matched to a gene: 5. The CDR3 length is 15 residues. The CDR3 here is CASSYSTGVTETQYF. The DNA of the CDR3 is TGTGCCAGCAGTTACTCGACAGGGGTAACCGAGACCCAGTACTTC.

V is TRBV4-1 and J is TRBJ2-1; 7 bases agree with TRBD1. J lost 9 bases, V lost 4 bases, and 6 bases had no gene match. The germline V gene encodes CDR1 MGHRA and CDR2 YSYEKL. CDR3 length: 13 residues. The CDR3 nucleotides are TGCGCCAGCAGCCGCGAGGGGGCGAGTGAGCAGTTCTTC. Residues: CASSREGASEQFF.

This clonotype has only a few counts. The V and J genes are TRBV18 and TRBJ2-5, with a possible D match to TRBD2 (5 bases). Germline V CDR1 and CDR2: KGHSH, LQKENI. V shed 6 bases and J shed 2 bases, with 16 bases lying between them. The CDR3 runs to 15 residues. The CDR3 sequence: CASSIGAANQETQYF. The CDR3 DNA sequence: TGTGCCAGCTCGATAGGAGCGGCAAATCAAGAGACCCAGTACTTC.

This chain uses TRBV4-2 with TRBJ2-2; 10 bases are shared with TRBD2. This CDR3 region has 17 residues. Germline CDR1 is LGHNA and CDR2 is YNFKEQ. The V and J ends lost 1 base and 6 bases, in that order; junction bases with no gene match: 8. CDR3 DNA sequence: TGTGCCAGCAGCCAAGCTCAGAGCGGGGGGGCCGCCGGGGAGCTGTTTTTT. Protein: CASSQAQSGGAAGELFF.

This sequence joins TRBV7-3 and TRBJ2-1, with D maybe TRBD1 (5 bases). Between the trimmed V and J ends, which lost 5 bases and 7 bases, there was a span of 18 bases. The CDR3 extends over 15 amino acids. Germline values: CDR1 SGHTA, CDR2 FQGTGA. This CDR3 is CASSLSGAEGNEQFF. The CDR3 DNA reads as TGTGCCAGCAGCCTTAGTGGGGCCGAAGGGAATGAGCAGTTCTTC.

In its sample, this clonotype was seen a few times. The J gene is TRBJ2-4, the V gene TRBV7-2; D perhaps matches TRBD2 (6 bases). Trimming cost V 6 bases and J 13 bases, with 25 bases left between them. This CDR3 region has 15 residues. Germline-derived CDR1 and CDR2 are SGHTA and FQGNSA. The CDR3 loop is CASREGQGPPTRQYF. For the CDR3, the DNA is TGTGCCAGCAGGGAGGGGCAAGGACCACCTACGAGGCAGTACTTC.

This rearrangement joins TRBV5-1 to TRBJ2-5; 12 nucleotides line up with TRBD2. The CDR3 is 18 residues long. The germline V gene has CDR1 SGHRS and CDR2 YFSETQ. J lost 1 base, V lost 2 bases, and 9 bases had no gene match. DNA for the CDR3: TGCGCCAGCAGCTTCCACCCGACTAGCGGGGGAACCCAAGAGACCCAGTACTTC. This translates into CASSFHPTSGGTQETQYF.

The chain couples TRBV7-2 to TRBJ2-2, with 8 bases lining up with TRBD1. V dropped 5 bases and J dropped 5; count of bases not matched to a gene: 10. This CDR3 has 16 residues. Germline CDR1 and CDR2: SGHTA and FQGNSA. The CDR3 nucleotides are TGTGCCAGCAGCCCCCGAGGACAGGGTCGGACCGGGGAGCTGTTTTTT. Protein: CASSPRGQGRTGELFF.

The table lists this clonotype with a few counts. The rearrangement joins TRBV20-1 to TRBJ1-2, with D perhaps TRBD1 (5 bases). This CDR3 has 13 amino acids. Trimming shortened V by 6 bases and J by 8 bases, and 19 bases separated the two germline ends. CDR1 and CDR2 (germline): DFQATT, SNEGSKA (reference sequence). The CDR3 protein is CSALGGVTGGYTF. CDR3 in DNA: TGCAGTGCCCTGGGGGGGGTAACGGGCGGCTACACCTTC.

There are a few counts of this clonotype. The rearrangement links TRBV24-1 to TRBJ2-7; D unclear. Trimming shortened V by 5 bases and J by 2 bases, and 9 bases separated the two germline ends. The CDR3 has 13 amino acids. The germline V gene has CDR1 KGHDR and CDR2 SFDVKD. CDR3 sequence: CATSGAAPYEQYF. The CDR3 nucleotides read TGTGCCACCAGTGGGGCCGCACCCTACGAGCAGTACTTC.

This clonotype appeared many times. V gene TRBV9 combines with J gene TRBJ2-7; maybe TRBD2 (5 bases). The CDR3 length is 14 residues. The V gene's germline CDR1 is SGDLS and CDR2 YYNGEE. V was pared by 0 bases and J by 2 bases, with 9 bases between. DNA for the CDR3: TGTGCCAGCAGCGTAGCGAGACTACCCTACGAGCAGTACTTC. Encoded protein: CASSVARLPYEQYF.

V usage is TRBV3-1 and J usage is TRBJ1-2; 10 bases are shared with TRBD1. The V segment lost 3 bases and the J segment 2 bases; nucleotides outside the gene matches: 3. Germline values: CDR1 LGHDT, CDR2 YNNKEL (reference sequence). This CDR3 contains 15 residues. This chain's CDR3 is CASSQTGGPNYGYTF. CDR3 coding DNA: TGTGCCAGCAGCCAGACAGGGGGCCCGAACTATGGCTACACCTTC.

The V call is TRBV6-5, the J call TRBJ2-5; D gene ambiguous. The J call is doubtful: the DNA matches TRBJ2-7 better. Germline V gives CDR1 MNHEY, CDR2 SVGAGI. There are 13 residues in the CDR3. The CDR3 bases are TGTGCCAGCATGCAGCCCGGGTCCTACGAGCAGTACTTC. Amino acid sequence: CASMQPGSYEQYF.

The genes are TRBV6-5 and TRBJ2-6, with D perhaps TRBD1 or TRBD2 (5 bases each). Looked up from germline, CDR1 is MNHEY and CDR2 is SVGAGI. The CDR3 has 18 residues. Trimming left V 3 bases short and J 0 bases short, with 15 bases between. The CDR3 nucleotides are TGTGCCAGCAGTTATAACCGGGACGCTTACTCTGGGGCCAACGTCCTGACTTTC. It specifies CASSYNRDAYSGANVLTF.

This clonotype was observed a few times. CDR3 residues: CASRAESSYEQYF. The CDR3 nucleotides are TGTGCCAGCAGGGCAGAGAGCTCCTACGAGCAGTACTTC. The chain has TRBV28 and TRBJ2-7; the D is unclear. CDR1 is MDHEN and CDR2 is SYDVKM in the germline V gene. This CDR3 is 13 amino acids long. Trimming shortened V by 6 bases and J by 0 bases, and 9 bases separated the two germline ends.

The J gene is TRBJ2-7, the V gene TRBV5-1, with unresolved D. The germline V gene encodes CDR1 SGHRS and CDR2 YFSETQ. This CDR3 is built from 14 residues. The V and J ends lost 0 bases and 3 bases respectively, with 10 bases between them. CDR3 residues: CASSLGHSNYEQYF. In DNA form, the CDR3 reads TGCGCCAGCAGCTTGGGACACAGTAACTACGAGCAGTACTTC.

This chain uses TRBV25-1 with TRBJ2-2, with D possibly matching TRBD2 (7 bases). Trimming stripped 4 bases from V and 3 bases from J, with 15 bases between. Germline loops: CDR1 MGHDK, CDR2 SYGVNS. This CDR3 spans 16 amino acids. DNA for the CDR3: TGTGCCAGCAGTGTCCTCGGGGGGCCCGACACCGGGGAGCTGTTTTTT. Its protein product is CASSVLGGPDTGELFF. Together with reference TRBV25-1 and TRBJ2-2, the CDR3 gives the full variable domain: EADIYQTPRYLVIGTGKKITLECSQTMGHDKMYWYQQDPGMELHLIHYSYGVNSTEKGDLSSESTVSRIRTEHFPLTLESARPSHTSQYLCASSVLGGPDTGELFFGEGSRLTVL.

The chain links TRBV12-3 or TRBV12-4 to TRBJ2-7, with D perhaps assigned TRBD1 or TRBD2 (6 bases each). The CDR3 is 13 amino acids. Between the trimmed V and J ends, which lost 4 bases and 5 bases, there was a span of 12 bases. CDR3 sequence (DNA): TGTGCCAGCAGTTATGACGGGGGCGACGAGCAGTACTTC. The encoded protein is CASSYDGGDEQYF.

The chain joins TRBV11-3 to TRBJ2-3; TRBD2 matches at 8 bases. CDR3 length: 13 residues. Per germline, CDR1 SGHNT and CDR2 YENEEA. V lost 5 bases and J lost 9; bases outside the gene matches: 7. The CDR3 region is CASSPNRGGTQYF. The CDR3, as DNA: TGTGCCAGCAGCCCAAACCGGGGGGGAACGCAGTATTTT.

This clonotype was seen many times. The chain links TRBV20-1 to TRBJ2-7; D is possibly TRBD2 (7 bases). The V end lost 5 bases, the J end lost 2 bases, and 16 bases lay between the germline ends. CDR3 size: 14 residues. Germline CDR1 reads DFQATT; CDR2 reads SNEGSKA (reference sequence). Here the CDR3 DNA reads TGCAGTGCTCCTTCCCGAGGGGGGGCCTACGAGCAGTACTTC. Its protein is CSAPSRGGAYEQYF.

This clonotype was seen at least ten times. V is TRBV7-9 and J is TRBJ1-6; D not resolved. This CDR3 has 14 amino acids. The V end was cut by 3 bases, the J end by 4 bases, with 7 bases between. Looked up from germline, CDR1 is SEHNR and CDR2 is FQNEAQ (reference sequence). CDR3 bases: TGTGCCAGCAGCTTTAGGGAGTATAATTCACCCCTCCACTTT. Its translation is CASSFREYNSPLHF.